This T cell receptor beta chain derives from a study of OX40 agonist ivuxolimab in advanced cancers. Turning to the study itself: As their treatment, patients were administered ivuxolimab, an agonistic anti-OX40 (CD134) antibody. Every 2 weeks, patients received ivuxolimab intravenously, dosed at 0.01 to 10 mg/kg. Whole-study results and caveats: Some of the lowest clonal expansion was seen in partial responders at 0.1-3.0 mg/kg.

The repertoire was sequenced with immunoSEQ multiplex PCR; TCRdb's copy has only in-frame clones and lacks some. Of around 35,000 clones in the sample, about 72% were seen once. This clone was seen only a few times. The antigen remains unidentified. V was clipped by 4 bases and J by 4 bases, with 19 bases between them. Looked up from germline, CDR1 is SEHNR and CDR2 is FQNEAQ (reference sequence). The CDR3 is 16 amino acids. The J gene is TRBJ1-2, the V gene TRBV7-9; D is possibly TRBD1 (5 bases). The sequencing used CD4+ or CD8+ T cells sorted from blood, collected in a trial of the OX40 agonist ivuxolimab. The origin of this receptor is an adult with an advanced solid tumor such as melanoma, head and neck, liver or kidney cancer. The CDR3 coding sequence is TGTGCCAGCAGCTCTTTCAACCGCAGGGAACTCTATGGCTACACCTTC. Its protein is CASSSFNRRELYGYTF.